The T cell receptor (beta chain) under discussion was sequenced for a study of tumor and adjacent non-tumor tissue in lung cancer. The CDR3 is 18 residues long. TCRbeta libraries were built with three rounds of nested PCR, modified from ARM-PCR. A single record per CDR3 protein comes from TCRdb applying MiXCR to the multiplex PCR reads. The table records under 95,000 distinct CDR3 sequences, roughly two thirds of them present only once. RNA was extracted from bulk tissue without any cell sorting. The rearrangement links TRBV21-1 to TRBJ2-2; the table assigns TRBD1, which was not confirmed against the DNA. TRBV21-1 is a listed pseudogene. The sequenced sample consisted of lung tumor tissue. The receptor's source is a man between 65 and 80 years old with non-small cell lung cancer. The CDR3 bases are TGTGCCAGCAGCAACCCCACCGGGGGCTGCCCGAACACCGGGGAGCTGTTTTTT. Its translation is CASSNPTGGCPNTGELFF.